What follows are 2 T cell receptor beta chains derived from one specimen sequenced in a study of T cells in Graves' hyperthyroidism and ophthalmopathy. RNA transcripts were the template for amplifying TCR beta CDR3 regions. The HTBI set primed first-round TCR CDR3 RT-PCR. TCRdb fed the multiplex PCR reads into MiXCR, producing one record per CDR3 protein. Found here are around 700,000 distinct CDR3 sequences, approximately 18% of them singletons; the top ten hold roughly a sixth. The source material was blood. These receptors all stem from a woman aged 45-60 years with Graves' hyperthyroidism that later progressed to Graves' ophthalmopathy.

This clonotype showed up just a few times. V usage is TRBV6-1 and J usage is TRBJ2-1; D not resolved. The germline V and J ends were trimmed by 7 bases and 0 bases, with 16 bases remaining between them. Germline CDR1 and CDR2: MNHNS and SASEGT. This CDR3 has 16 amino acids. CDR3: CASTEHISPSYNEQFF. In nucleotides, the CDR3 is TGTGCCAGCACCGAACACATATCCCCCTCCTACAATGAGCAGTTCTTC.

This clonotype appeared many times. The V call is TRBV27, the J call TRBJ2-1, with 15 bases fitting TRBD2. V shed 8 bases and J 4 bases; nucleotides not matched to a gene: 6. This CDR3 contains 16 residues. In germline, CDR1 is MNHEY, CDR2 SMNVEV (reference sequence). The CDR3 loop is CASQGLAGGWYNEQFF. CDR3 nucleotide sequence: TGTGCCAGCCAGGGACTAGCGGGGGGATGGTACAATGAGCAGTTCTTC.